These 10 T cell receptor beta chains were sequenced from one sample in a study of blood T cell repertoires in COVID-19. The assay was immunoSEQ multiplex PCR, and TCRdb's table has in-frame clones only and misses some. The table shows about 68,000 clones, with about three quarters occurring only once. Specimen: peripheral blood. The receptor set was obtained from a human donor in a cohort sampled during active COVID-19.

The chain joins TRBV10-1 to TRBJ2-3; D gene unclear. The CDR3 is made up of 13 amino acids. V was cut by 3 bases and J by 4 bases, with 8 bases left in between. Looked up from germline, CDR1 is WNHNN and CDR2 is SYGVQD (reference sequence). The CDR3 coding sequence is TGCGCCAGCAGTGATAATAGTCCAGATACGCAGTATTTT. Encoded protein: CASSDNSPDTQYF.

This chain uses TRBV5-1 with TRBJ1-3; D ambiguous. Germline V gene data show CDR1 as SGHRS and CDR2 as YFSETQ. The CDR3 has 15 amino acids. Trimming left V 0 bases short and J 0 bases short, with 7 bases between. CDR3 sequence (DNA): TGCGCCAGCAGCTTGGCCTCGGGCTCTGGAAACACCATATATTTT. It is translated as CASSLASGSGNTIYF.

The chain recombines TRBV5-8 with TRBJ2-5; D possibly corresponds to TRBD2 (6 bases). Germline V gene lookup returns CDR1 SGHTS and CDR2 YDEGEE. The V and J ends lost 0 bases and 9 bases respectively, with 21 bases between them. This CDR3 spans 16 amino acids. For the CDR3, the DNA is TGTGCCAGCAGCTTGGATGGGCGGGACGCCTCCCTGTCCCAGTACTTC. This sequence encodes CASSLDGRDASLSQYF. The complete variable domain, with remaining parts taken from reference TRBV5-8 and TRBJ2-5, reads EAGVTQSPTHLIKTRGQQATLRCSPISGHTSVYWYQQALGLGLQFLLWYDEGEERNRGNFPPRFSGRQFPNYSSELNVNALELEDSALYLCASSLDGRDASLSQYFGPGTRLLVL.

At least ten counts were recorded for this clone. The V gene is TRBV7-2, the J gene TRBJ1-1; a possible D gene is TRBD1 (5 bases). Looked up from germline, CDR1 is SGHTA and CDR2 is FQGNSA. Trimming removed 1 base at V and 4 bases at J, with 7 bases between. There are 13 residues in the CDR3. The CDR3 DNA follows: TGTGCCAGCAGCTTAGGGGGCGGCACTGAAGCTTTCTTT. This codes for CASSLGGGTEAFF.

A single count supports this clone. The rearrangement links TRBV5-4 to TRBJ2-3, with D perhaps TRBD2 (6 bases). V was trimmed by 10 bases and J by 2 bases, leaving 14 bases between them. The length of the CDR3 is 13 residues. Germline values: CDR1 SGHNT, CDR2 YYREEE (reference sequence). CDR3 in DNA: TGTGCCGATCGGGACTCGAACACAGATACGCAGTATTTT. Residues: CADRDSNTDTQYF.

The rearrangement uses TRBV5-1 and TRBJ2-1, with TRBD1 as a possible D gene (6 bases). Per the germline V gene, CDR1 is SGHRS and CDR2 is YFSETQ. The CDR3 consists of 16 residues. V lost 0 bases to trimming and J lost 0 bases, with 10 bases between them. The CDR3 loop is CASSLAGASSYNEQFF. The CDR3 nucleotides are TGCGCCAGCAGCTTGGCAGGGGCGAGCTCCTACAATGAGCAGTTCTTC. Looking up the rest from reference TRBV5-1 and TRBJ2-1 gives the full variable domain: KAGVTQTPRYLIKTRGQQVTLSCSPISGHRSVSWYQQTPGQGLQFLFEYFSETQRNKGNFPGRFSGRQFSNSRSEMNVSTLELGDSALYLCASSLAGASSYNEQFFGPGTRLTVL.

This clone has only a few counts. CDR3 protein: CASSQTGDYGYTF. In DNA form, the CDR3 reads TGTGCCAGCAGCCAAACAGGGGACTATGGCTACACCTTC. The J gene is TRBJ1-2, the V gene TRBV3-1 (or the pseudogene TRBV3-2); 7 bases align to TRBD1. Looked up from germline, CDR1 is LGHDT and CDR2 is YNNKEL (reference sequence). The CDR3 length is 13 residues. The junction had 0 bases not matched to a gene; V was cut back by 2 bases and J by 3 bases.

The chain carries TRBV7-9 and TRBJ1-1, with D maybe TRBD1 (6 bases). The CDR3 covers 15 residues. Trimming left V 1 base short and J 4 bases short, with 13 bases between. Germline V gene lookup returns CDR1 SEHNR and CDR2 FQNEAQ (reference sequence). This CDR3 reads CASSLVGAGGTEAFF. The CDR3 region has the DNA TGTGCCAGCAGCTTAGTGGGGGCGGGAGGCACTGAAGCTTTCTTT.

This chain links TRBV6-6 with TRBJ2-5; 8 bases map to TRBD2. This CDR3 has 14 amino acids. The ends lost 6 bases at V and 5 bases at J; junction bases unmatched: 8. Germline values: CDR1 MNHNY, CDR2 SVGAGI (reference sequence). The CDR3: CASRSRGGRETQYF. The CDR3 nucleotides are TGTGCCAGCAGATCCCGGGGGGGTCGGGAGACCCAGTACTTC.

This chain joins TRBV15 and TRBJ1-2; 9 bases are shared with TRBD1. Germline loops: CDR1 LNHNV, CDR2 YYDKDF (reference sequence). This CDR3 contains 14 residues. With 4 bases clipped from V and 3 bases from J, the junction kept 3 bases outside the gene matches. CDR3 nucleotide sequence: TGTGCCACCAGCAAACGGACAGGGGACTATGGCTACACCTTC. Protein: CATSKRTGDYGYTF.